This TCR beta chain originates from a study of vaccination and CD4 T cells after COVID-19. With the Oncomine TCR Beta short-read assay, DNA from cultured CD4+ T cells was sequenced. TCRdb re-called the PCR reads through MiXCR, storing one row per CDR3 protein. The sample carries approximately 22,000 distinct CDR3 sequences, approximately 33% recorded once. J gave up 3 bases and V 2 bases, and 2 bases lay outside the gene matches. The CDR3 consists of 14 residues. CDR1 and CDR2 from the germline V gene are GTSNPN and SVGIG (reference sequence). General observations from the study: Median SARS-CoV-2-reactive clonotype numbers rose nonsignificantly, about 20 to 38.

The time point was: late sampling 161 to 241 days after vaccination in a few convalescent patients. Treatment: roughly 10-day PBMC culture with coronavirus spike peptide pools or control peptides (ViraFEST assay). Of note for this clonotype: Its antigen is not known.

This chain connects TRBV30 to TRBJ2-3; TRBD1 aligns across 10 bases. Sequenced material: CD4+ T cells from blood, cultured in vitro, taken about 7 months after SARS-CoV-2 vaccination. The clonotype comes from a human donor who had recovered from COVID-19. CDR3 nucleotides: TGTGCCTGGAGTCGGGACAGGGGAACAGATACGCAGTATTTT. Protein product: CAWSRDRGTDTQYF.